The rows below give T cell receptor beta chains drawn from one sample of a study of identical twins. TCRdb reanalysed the 5' RACE reads using MiXCR and keeps one entry per CDR3 protein. The data contain around 490,000 distinct CDR3 sequences, 15% of them seen just once; the ten biggest clones take up roughly 0.43%. These same data were also listed under a study on yellow fever vaccine responses in identical twins.

The sequencing sample was made of CD4+ T cells sorted from blood. The receptors come from a woman in her late teens or twenties in good health. CDR3s include the opening cysteine and the closing phenylalanine or tryptophan. Not every row has a clone size; where given, it reads once, few, many or a size class.

>TRBV9|TRBJ1-6|few
CASSATPYNSPLHF
>TRBV19|TRBJ2-1|few
CASSPGPLLYNEQFF
>TRBV20-1|TRBJ2-1|.
CSAYGTSGGNEQFF
>TRBV11-2|TRBJ2-5|.
CASSPSGEGETQYF
>TRBV9|TRBJ1-2|few
CASSAQTDPYGYTF
>TRBV10-3|TRBJ2-7|few
CAISEGSAYEQYF
>TRBV24-1|TRBJ2-1|few
CATSDRLAGVYNEQFF
>TRBV20-1|TRBJ1-1|.
CSARRPWEFRMNTEAFF
>TRBV4-2|TRBJ1-2|few
CASSQEAGAGGYTF
>TRBV10-3|TRBJ2-3|.
CAVLRVANGTDTQYF
>TRBV20-1|TRBJ2-2|few
CSAVAGGGELFF